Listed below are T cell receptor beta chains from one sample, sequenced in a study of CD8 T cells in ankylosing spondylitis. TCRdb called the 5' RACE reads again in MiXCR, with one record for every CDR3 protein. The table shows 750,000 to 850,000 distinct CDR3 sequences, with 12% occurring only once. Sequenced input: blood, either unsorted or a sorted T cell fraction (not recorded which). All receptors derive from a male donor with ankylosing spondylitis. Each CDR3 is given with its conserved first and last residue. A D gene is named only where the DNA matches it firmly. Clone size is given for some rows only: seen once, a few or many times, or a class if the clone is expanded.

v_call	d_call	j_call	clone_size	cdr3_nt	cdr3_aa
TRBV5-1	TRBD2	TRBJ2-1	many	TGCGCCAGCAGCCCCGAAGCGGGAGGGACCCACAATGAGCAGTTCTTC	CASSPEAGGTHNEQFF
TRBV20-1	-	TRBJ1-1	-	TGCAGTGCAGAGGGCCCAGGGCGAAGGACTGAAGCTTTCTTT	CSAEGPGRRTEAFF
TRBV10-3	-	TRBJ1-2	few	TGTGCCATCAGTGAGCTGACGGACTATGGCTACACCTTC	CAISELTDYGYTF
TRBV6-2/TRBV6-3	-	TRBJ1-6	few	TGTGCCAGCAGTTATCCCGGCGCAGGGGTTAACAATTCACCCCTCCACTTT	CASSYPGAGVNNSPLHF
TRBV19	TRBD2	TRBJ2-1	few	TGTGCCAGTAGTTCGGCCCCTCTAGCGGGGGCGAGTAATGAGCAGTTCTTC	CASSSAPLAGASNEQFF
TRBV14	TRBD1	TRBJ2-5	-	TGTGCCAGCAGCCGGCTACAGGGGGCTCTGCAAGAGACCCAGTACTTC	CASSRLQGALQETQYF
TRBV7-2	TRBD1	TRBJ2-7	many	TGTGCCAGCAGCTTCCGGACAGGGGACAACGAGCAGTACTTC	CASSFRTGDNEQYF
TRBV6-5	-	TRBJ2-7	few	TGTGCCAGCAGTTACTCGAGGGGGGCTTCCTACGAGCAGTACTTC	CASSYSRGASYEQYF
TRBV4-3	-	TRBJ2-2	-	TGCGCCAGCAGCCAAGCTTTAGACAGATACACCGGGGAGCTGTTTTTT	CASSQALDRYTGELFF
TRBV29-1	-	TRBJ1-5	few	TGCAGCGTTAGCCAGGGGAGAACAGGCAATCAGCCCCAGCATTTT	CSVSQGRTGNQPQHF
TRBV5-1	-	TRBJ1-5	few	TGCGCCAGCAGTCCAGGGGTGGACCAGCCCCAGCATTTT	CASSPGVDQPQHF
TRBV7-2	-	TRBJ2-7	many	TGTGCCAGCAGCTTACGAGGGGGGACGAACCCAAGGCAGTACTTC	CASSLRGGTNPRQYF
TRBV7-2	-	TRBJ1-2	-	TGTGCCAGCAGGAGGAACAGCAACGATGGCTACACCTTC	CASRRNSNDGYTF
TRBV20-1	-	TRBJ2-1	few	TGCAGTGCTAGAATCACCAGGGGCCCCGGCAATGAGCAGTTCTTC	CSARITRGPGNEQFF
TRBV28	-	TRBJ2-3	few	TGTGCCAGCAGCCGGAATCCCCCCGATACGCAGTATTTT	CASSRNPPDTQYF
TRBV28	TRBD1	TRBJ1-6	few	TGTGCCAGCAGTTCCCCGGGACAGGGGGATTCACCCCTCCACTTT	CASSSPGQGDSPLHF
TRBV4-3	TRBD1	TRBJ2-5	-	TGCGCCAGCAGCCAAGAGAACAGGGGGTTGCAGACCCAGTACTTC	CASSQENRGLQTQYF
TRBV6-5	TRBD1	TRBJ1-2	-	TGTGCCAGCAGTTCAAGACAGGGATATAACTATGGCTACACCTTC	CASSSRQGYNYGYTF
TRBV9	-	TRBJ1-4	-	TGTGCCAGCAGCGCCTCCCCCTCACACGGTGAAAAACTGTTTTTT	CASSASPSHGEKLFF
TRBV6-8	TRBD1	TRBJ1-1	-	TGTGCCACCCCGACAGGGGCTCGAACTGAAGCTTTCTTT	CATPTGARTEAFF
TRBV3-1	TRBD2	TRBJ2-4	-	TGTGCCAGCAGCTGGGGGGGGGAGGCCATTCAGTACTTC	CASSWGGEAIQYF
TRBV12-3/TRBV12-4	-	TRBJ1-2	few	TGTGCCAGCAGTCCCCGGGGAGGGTTCTATGGCTACACCTTC	CASSPRGGFYGYTF
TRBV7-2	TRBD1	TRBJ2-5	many	TGTGCCAGCAGCCTAAACGGACAGGGGACCTTCGGGGAGACCCAGTACTTC	CASSLNGQGTFGETQYF
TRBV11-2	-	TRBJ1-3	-	TGTGCCAGCAGCATAGTTTCGACCATATATTTT	CASSIVSTIYF
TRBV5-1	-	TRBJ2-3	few	TGCGCCAGCAGATTGGGGCAGGCGGTTGATACGCAGTATTTT	CASRLGQAVDTQYF
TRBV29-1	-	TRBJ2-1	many	TGCAGCGTGACCGGGAACCATATCGATGAGCAGTTCTTC	CSVTGNHIDEQFF
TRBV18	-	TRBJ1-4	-	TGTGCCAGCTCACCCCAGGGAGCTACTACTTATAATGAAAAACTGTTTTTT	CASSPQGATTYNEKLFF
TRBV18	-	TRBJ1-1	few	TGTGCCAGCTCACCTACCGAGGGTAGTGGGGCTTTCTTT	CASSPTEGSGAFF
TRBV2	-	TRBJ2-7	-	TGTGCCAGCAGTGAGGAGGGGTTCCTCTACGAGCAGTACTTC	CASSEEGFLYEQYF
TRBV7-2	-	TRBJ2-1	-	TGTGCCAGCAGCTTGGGGGATGAGAATGAGCAGTTCTTC	CASSLGDENEQFF
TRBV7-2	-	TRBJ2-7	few	TGTGCCAGCAGCCCAGGGACGGGAGAGCAGTACTTC	CASSPGTGEQYF
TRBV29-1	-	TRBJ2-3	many	TGCAGCGTTGACACATTTAGCACAGATACGCAGTATTTT	CSVDTFSTDTQYF
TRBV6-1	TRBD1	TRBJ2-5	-	TGTGCCAGCAGCACGGGGACAGGGAGAGAGACCCAGTACTTC	CASSTGTGRETQYF
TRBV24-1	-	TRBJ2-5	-	TGTGCCACCAGTGGAGACGGAGGCGGTCGGGAGACCCAGTACTTC	CATSGDGGGRETQYF
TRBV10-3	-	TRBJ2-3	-	TGTGCCACAGGGACTTCAGATACGCAGTATTTT	CATGTSDTQYF
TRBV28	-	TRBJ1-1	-	TGTGCCAGCAGAGAGGTTTTTAACACTGAAGCTTTCTTT	CASREVFNTEAFF
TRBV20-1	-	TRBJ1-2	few	TGCAGTGCCGGGGTAGGGCAAAACTATGGCTACACCTTC	CSAGVGQNYGYTF
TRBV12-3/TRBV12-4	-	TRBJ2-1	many	TGTGCCAGCAGTATTGGCAGAGGGGACAATGAGCAGTTCTTC	CASSIGRGDNEQFF
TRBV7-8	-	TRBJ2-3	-	TGTGCCAGCAGCTTTCGGACTGTTCCTAGCACAGATACGCAGTATTTT	CASSFRTVPSTDTQYF
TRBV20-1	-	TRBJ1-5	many	TGCAGTGCTTGGGCCCGCGGGGATCAGCCCCAGCATTTT	CSAWARGDQPQHF
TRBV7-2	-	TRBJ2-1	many	TGTGCCAGCAGCTCCTTCTCCTACAATGAGCAGTTCTTC	CASSSFSYNEQFF
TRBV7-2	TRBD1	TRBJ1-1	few	TGTGCCAGCATCTTGGCAACGGACAGGAGGGCTTTCTTT	CASILATDRRAFF
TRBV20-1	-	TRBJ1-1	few	TGCAGTGCTAGGTACAGGACGAACACTGAAGCTTTCTTT	CSARYRTNTEAFF
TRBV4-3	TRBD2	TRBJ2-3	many	TGCGCCAGCAGCCAAGATCGGCTAGCGGGGGAAGATACGCAGTATTTT	CASSQDRLAGEDTQYF
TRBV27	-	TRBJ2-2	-	TGTGCCAGCAGACCGTACAGGGACACCGGGGAGCTGTTTTTT	CASRPYRDTGELFF
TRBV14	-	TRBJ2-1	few	TGTGCCAGCAGCCAAGATCCCCCCCGGAGGGCTATGAATGAGCAGTTCTTC	CASSQDPPRRAMNEQFF
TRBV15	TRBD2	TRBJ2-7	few	TGTGCCACCAGCATCACTAGCGGGAGGGGCGAGCAGTACTTC	CATSITSGRGEQYF
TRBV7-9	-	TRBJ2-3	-	TGTGCCAGCAGCCGAAAGGATACGCAGTATTTT	CASSRKDTQYF
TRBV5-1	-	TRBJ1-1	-	TGCGCCAGCAGCTCACCGGGACGTAGTGAAGCTTTCTTT	CASSSPGRSEAFF
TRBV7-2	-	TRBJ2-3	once	TGTGCCAGCAGATATCAAGTTAGGAGCACAGATACGCAGTATTTT	CASRYQVRSTDTQYF
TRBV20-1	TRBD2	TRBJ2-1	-	TGCAGTGCTAGAGGGGGGACTAGCGGGGGTTACAATGAGCAGTTCTTC	CSARGGTSGGYNEQFF
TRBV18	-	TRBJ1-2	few	TGTGCCAGCTCACCCGGGCCCTACTATGGCTACACCTTC	CASSPGPYYGYTF
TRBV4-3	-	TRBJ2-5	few	TGCGCCAGCAGCCTGGTCCGTTGGGGCCTCGAAGACCCGAATGCGGAGACCCAGTACTTC	CASSLVRWGLEDPNAETQYF